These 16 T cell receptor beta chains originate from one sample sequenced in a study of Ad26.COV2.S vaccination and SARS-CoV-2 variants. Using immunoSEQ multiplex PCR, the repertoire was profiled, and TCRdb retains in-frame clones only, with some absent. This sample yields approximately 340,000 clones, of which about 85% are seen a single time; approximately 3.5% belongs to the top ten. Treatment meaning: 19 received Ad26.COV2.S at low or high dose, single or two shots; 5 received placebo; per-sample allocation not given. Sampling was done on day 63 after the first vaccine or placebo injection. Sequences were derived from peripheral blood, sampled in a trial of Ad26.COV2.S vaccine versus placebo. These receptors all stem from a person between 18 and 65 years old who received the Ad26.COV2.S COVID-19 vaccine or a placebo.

The CDR3 coding sequence is TGTGCCAGCACCCTTATAGCGGGGGGGCAAAGAGATACGCAGTATTTT. Translated: CASTLIAGGQRDTQYF. The V and J genes are TRBV5-4 and TRBJ2-3; 11 bases agree with TRBD2. The J segment lost 5 bases and the V segment lost 6 bases, leaving 11 bases of the junction unmatched. Germline CDR1 SGHNT, CDR2 YYREEE (reference sequence). CDR3 length: 16 residues. Looking up the rest from reference TRBV5-4 and TRBJ2-3 gives the full variable domain: ETGVTQSPTHLIKTRGQQVTLRCSSQSGHNTVSWYQQALGQGPQFIFQYYREEENGRGNFPPRFSGLQFPNYSSELNVNALELDDSALYLCASTLIAGGQRDTQYFGPGTRLTVL.

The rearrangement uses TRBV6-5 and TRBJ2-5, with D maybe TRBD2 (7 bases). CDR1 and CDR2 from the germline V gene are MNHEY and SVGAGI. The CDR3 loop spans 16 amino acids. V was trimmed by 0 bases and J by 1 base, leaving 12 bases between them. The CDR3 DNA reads TGTGCCAGCAGTTACTCGAGGGGGGGAAGCCAAGAGACCCAGTACTTC. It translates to CASSYSRGGSQETQYF.

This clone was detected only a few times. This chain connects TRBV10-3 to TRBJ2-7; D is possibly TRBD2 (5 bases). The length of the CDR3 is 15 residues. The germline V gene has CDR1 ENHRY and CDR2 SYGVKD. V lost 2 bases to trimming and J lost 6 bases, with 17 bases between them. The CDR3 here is CAISERTPQVSEQYF. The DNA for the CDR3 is TGTGCCATCAGTGAGAGGACTCCTCAGGTCAGCGAGCAGTACTTC.

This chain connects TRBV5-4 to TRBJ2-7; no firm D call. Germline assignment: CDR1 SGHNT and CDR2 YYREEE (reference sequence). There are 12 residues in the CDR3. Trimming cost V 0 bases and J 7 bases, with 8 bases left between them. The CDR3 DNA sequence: TGTGCCAGCAGCTTGGATTCGAGGGAGCAGTACTTC. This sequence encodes CASSLDSREQYF. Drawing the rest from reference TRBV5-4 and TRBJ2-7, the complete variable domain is ETGVTQSPTHLIKTRGQQVTLRCSSQSGHNTVSWYQQALGQGPQFIFQYYREEENGRGNFPPRFSGLQFPNYSSELNVNALELDDSALYLCASSLDSREQYFGPGTRLTVT.

CDR3 region: CASSSFDRHNSPLHF. The CDR3 DNA reads TGTGCCAGCAGCTCCTTTGACAGGCATAATTCACCCCTCCACTTT. The V gene is TRBV7-9, the J gene TRBJ1-6; D possibly corresponds to TRBD1 (6 bases). Trimming took 4 bases from V and 5 from J, leaving 12 bases between them. Germline V gene lookup returns CDR1 SEHNR and CDR2 FQNEAQ (reference sequence). The CDR3 sequence is 15 residues long. Looking up the rest from reference TRBV7-9 and TRBJ1-6 gives the full variable domain: DTGVSQNPRHKITKRGQNVTFRCDPISEHNRLYWYRQTLGQGPEFLTYFQNEAQLEKSRLLSDRFSAERPKGSFSTLEIQRTEQGDSAMYLCASSSFDRHNSPLHFGNGTRLTVT.

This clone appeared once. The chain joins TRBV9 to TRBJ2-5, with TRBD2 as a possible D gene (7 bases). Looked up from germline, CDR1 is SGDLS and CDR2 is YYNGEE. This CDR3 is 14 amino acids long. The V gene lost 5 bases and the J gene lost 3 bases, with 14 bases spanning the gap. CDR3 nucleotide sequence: TGTGCCAGCAGTTCCGGGGGGCCGAAAGAGACCCAGTACTTC. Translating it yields CASSSGGPKETQYF.

As DNA, the CDR3 is TGTGCCAGCAGCCCACAGGGGAGCTCCTACGAGCAGTACTTC. This encodes CASSPQGSSYEQYF. The chain is built from TRBV11-3 and TRBJ2-7, with 7 bases that match TRBD1. Unmatched junction bases numbered 4, after V lost 5 bases and J lost 0 bases. Germline CDR1 is SGHNT and CDR2 is YENEEA. The length of the CDR3 is 14 residues.

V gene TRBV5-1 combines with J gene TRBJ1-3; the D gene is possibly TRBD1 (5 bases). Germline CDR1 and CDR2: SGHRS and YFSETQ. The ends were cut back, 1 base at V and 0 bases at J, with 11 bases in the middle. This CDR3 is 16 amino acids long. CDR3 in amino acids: CASSLSGGISGNTIYF. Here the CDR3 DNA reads TGCGCCAGCAGCTTGTCGGGGGGTATCTCTGGAAACACCATATATTTT.

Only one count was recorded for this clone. CDR3 region: CASKGAETFNYGYTF. Written as DNA, the CDR3 is TGTGCCAGTAAAGGGGCGGAGACCTTTAACTATGGCTACACCTTC. The chain uses TRBV19 and TRBJ1-2; tentatively, D is TRBD1 (5 bases). This CDR3 is 15 amino acids long. Trimming left V 7 bases short and J 1 base short, with 16 bases between. Per the germline V gene, CDR1 is LNHDA and CDR2 is SQIVND (reference sequence).

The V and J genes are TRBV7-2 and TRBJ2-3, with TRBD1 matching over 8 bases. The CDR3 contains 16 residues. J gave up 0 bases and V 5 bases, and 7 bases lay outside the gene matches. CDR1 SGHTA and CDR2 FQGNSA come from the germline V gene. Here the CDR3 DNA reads TGTGCCAGCAGCCCGCGGGACAGGCCTAGCACAGATACGCAGTATTTT. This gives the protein CASSPRDRPSTDTQYF.

CDR3 DNA: TGTGCCAGCAGCTTGGACAGTCCTCCGGAGACCCAGTACTTC. It codes for CASSLDSPPETQYF. The chain carries TRBV5-6 and TRBJ2-5; D gene uncertain. The CDR3 covers 14 residues. V was shortened by 0 bases and J by 5 bases, with 11 bases between the two germline ends. The germline V gene has CDR1 SGHDT and CDR2 YYEEEE. Complete variable domain (other parts from reference TRBV5-6 and TRBJ2-5): DAGVTQSPTHLIKTRGQQVTLRCSPKSGHDTVSWYQQALGQGPQFIFQYYEEEERQRGNFPDRFSGHQFPNYSSELNVNALLLGDSALYLCASSLDSPPETQYFGPGTRLLVL.

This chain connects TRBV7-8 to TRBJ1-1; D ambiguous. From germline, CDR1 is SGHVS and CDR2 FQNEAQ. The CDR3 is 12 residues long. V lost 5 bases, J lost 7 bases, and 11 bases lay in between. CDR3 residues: CASSPPTHEAFF. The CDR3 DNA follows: TGTGCCAGCAGCCCCCCGACACATGAAGCTTTCTTT. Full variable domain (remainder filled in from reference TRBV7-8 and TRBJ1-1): GAGVSQSPRYKVAKRGQDVALRCDPISGHVSLFWYQQALGQGPEFLTYFQNEAQLDKSGLPSDRFFAERPEGSVSTLKIQRTQQEDSAVYLCASSPPTHEAFFGQGTRLTVV.

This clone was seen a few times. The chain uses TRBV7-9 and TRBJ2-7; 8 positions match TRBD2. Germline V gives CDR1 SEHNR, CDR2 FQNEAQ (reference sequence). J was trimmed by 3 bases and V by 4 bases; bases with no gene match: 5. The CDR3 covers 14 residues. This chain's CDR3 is CASSSGTRFYEQYF. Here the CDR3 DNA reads TGTGCCAGCAGCTCCGGGACTAGGTTCTACGAGCAGTACTTC. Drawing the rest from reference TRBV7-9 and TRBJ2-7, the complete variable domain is DTGVSQNPRHKITKRGQNVTFRCDPISEHNRLYWYRQTLGQGPEFLTYFQNEAQLEKSRLLSDRFSAERPKGSFSTLEIQRTEQGDSAMYLCASSSGTRFYEQYFGPGTRLTVT.

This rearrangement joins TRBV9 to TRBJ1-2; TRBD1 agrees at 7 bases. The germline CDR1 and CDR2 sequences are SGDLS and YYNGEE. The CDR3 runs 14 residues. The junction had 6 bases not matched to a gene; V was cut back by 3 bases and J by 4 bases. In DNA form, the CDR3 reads TGTGCCAGCAGCGCAGGGGACAGAGTCTATGGCTACACCTTC. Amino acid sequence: CASSAGDRVYGYTF.

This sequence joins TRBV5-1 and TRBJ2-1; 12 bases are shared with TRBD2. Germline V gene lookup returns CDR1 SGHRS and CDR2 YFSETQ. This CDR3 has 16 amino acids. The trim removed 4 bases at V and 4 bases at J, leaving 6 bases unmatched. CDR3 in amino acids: CASSPEGTSGYNEQFF. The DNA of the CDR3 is TGCGCCAGCAGCCCGGAGGGGACTAGCGGGTACAATGAGCAGTTCTTC.

CDR3 nucleotides: TGTGCCAGCAGTTTCGGACAGGGCGTTCAAGAGACCCAGTACTTC. It translates to CASSFGQGVQETQYF. The rearrangement joins TRBV27 to TRBJ2-5; 8 nucleotides line up with TRBD1. Trimming took 3 bases from V and 2 from J; bases not matched to a gene: 5. In germline, CDR1 is MNHEY, CDR2 SMNVEV (reference sequence). The length of the CDR3 is 15 residues.